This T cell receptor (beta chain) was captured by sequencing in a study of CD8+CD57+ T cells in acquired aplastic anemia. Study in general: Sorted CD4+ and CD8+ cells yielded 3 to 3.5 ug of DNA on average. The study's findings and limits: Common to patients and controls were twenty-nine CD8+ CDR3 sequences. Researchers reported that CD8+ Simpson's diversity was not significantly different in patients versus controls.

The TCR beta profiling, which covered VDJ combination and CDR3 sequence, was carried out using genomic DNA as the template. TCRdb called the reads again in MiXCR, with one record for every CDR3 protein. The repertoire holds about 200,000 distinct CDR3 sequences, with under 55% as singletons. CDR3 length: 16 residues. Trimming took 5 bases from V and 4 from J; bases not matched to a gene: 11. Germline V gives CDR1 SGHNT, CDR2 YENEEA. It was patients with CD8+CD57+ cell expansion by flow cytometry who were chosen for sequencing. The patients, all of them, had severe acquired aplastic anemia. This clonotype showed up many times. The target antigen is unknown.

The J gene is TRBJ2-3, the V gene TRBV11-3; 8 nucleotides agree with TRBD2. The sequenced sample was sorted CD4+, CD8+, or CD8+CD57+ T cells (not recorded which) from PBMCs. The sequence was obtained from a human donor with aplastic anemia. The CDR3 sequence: CASSKGNGGAADTQYF. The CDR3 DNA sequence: TGTGCCAGCAGCAAGGGGAACGGGGGGGCAGCAGATACGCAGTATTTT.